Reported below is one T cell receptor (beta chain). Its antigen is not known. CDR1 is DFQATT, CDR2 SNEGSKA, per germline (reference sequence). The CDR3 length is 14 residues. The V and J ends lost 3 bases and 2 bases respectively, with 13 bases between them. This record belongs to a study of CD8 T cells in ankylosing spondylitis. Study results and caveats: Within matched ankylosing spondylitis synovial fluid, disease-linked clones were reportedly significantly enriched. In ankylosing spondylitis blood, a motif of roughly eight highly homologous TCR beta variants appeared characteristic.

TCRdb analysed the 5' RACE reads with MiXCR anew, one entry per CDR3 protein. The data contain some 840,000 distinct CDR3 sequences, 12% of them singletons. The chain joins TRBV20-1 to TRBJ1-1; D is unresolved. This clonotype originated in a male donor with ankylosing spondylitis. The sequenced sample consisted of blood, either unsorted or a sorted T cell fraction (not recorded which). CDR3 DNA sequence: TGCAGTGCTAGCCTTTCCGCCCAAAACACTGAAGCTTTCTTT. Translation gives CSASLSAQNTEAFF.